Presented here are 6 T cell receptor beta chains from one specimen sequenced in a study of siplizumab effects on memory and regulatory T cells. Using immunoSEQ multiplex PCR, the repertoire was profiled, and TCRdb retains in-frame clones only, with some absent. The sample holds around 97,000 clones, roughly 94% seen once. The sequencing input was non-Treg CD4+ T cells sorted from blood. The origin of the receptors is a human donor in good health.

The rearrangement links TRBV19 to TRBJ2-1, with 10 bases that match TRBD2. The germline V gene has CDR1 LNHDA and CDR2 SQIVND (reference sequence). The CDR3 contains 16 residues. Trimming at V came to 6 bases and at J to 8 bases, leaving 13 bases not matched to a gene. CDR3 residues: CASRSQSSGRTHEQFF. CDR3 coding DNA: TGTGCCAGTAGATCCCAATCTAGCGGGAGAACCCATGAGCAGTTCTTC. Drawing the rest from reference TRBV19 and TRBJ2-1, the complete variable domain is DGGITQSPKYLFRKEGQNVTLSCEQNLNHDAMYWYRQDPGQGLRLIYYSQIVNDFQKGDIAEGYSVSREKKESFPLTVTSAQKNPTAFYLCASRSQSSGRTHEQFFGPGTRLTVL.

The V and J genes are TRBV28 and TRBJ1-3, with a tentative D call TRBD1 (5 bases). V lost 8 bases and J lost 0, with 14 bases in between. The CDR3 is made up of 15 amino acids. CDR1 is MDHEN and CDR2 is SYDVKM in the germline V gene. CDR3 sequence reads: CASQTFDSSGNTIYF. Written as DNA, the CDR3 is TGTGCCAGCCAAACCTTCGACAGCTCTGGAAACACCATATATTTT.

The chain couples TRBV18 to TRBJ2-5, with D perhaps matching TRBD1 or TRBD2 (5 bases each). The CDR3 is 14 amino acids. Trimming removed 6 bases from V and 1 base from J, with 12 bases in between. From germline, CDR1 is KGHSH and CDR2 LQKENI. The CDR3 DNA reads TGTGCCAGCTCCCGGGGACGGCTCCAAGAGACCCAGTACTTC. Translation: CASSRGRLQETQYF.

The rearrangement links TRBV27 to TRBJ2-2, with a possible D match to TRBD2 (5 bases). Trimming cost V 0 bases and J 4 bases, with 9 bases left between them. CDR3 size: 15 residues. Per germline, CDR1 MNHEY and CDR2 SMNVEV (reference sequence). Here the CDR3 reads CASSLSGLVTGELFF. The CDR3 nucleotides are TGTGCCAGCAGTTTATCAGGACTTGTCACCGGGGAGCTGTTTTTT.

The gene calls are TRBV28 and TRBJ2-3; tentative D call: TRBD2 (7 bases). In germline, CDR1 is MDHEN, CDR2 SYDVKM. This CDR3 comprises 17 residues. Trimming cost V 5 bases and J 2 bases, with 20 bases left between them. The CDR3 loop reads CASSRLGGGDDTDTQYF. The CDR3, as DNA: TGTGCCAGCAGTCGATTAGGGGGGGGCGACGACACAGATACGCAGTATTTT.

The V gene is TRBV11-2, the J gene TRBJ2-2, with a weak D call TRBD2 (6 bases). The CDR3 is 16 residues long. Germline V CDR1 and CDR2: SGHAT, FQNNGV. Trimming left V 5 bases short and J 4 bases short, with 17 bases between. The CDR3 here is CASSLRRGEGTGELFF. Here the CDR3 DNA reads TGTGCCAGCAGCCTAAGGCGGGGAGAGGGCACCGGGGAGCTGTTTTTT.